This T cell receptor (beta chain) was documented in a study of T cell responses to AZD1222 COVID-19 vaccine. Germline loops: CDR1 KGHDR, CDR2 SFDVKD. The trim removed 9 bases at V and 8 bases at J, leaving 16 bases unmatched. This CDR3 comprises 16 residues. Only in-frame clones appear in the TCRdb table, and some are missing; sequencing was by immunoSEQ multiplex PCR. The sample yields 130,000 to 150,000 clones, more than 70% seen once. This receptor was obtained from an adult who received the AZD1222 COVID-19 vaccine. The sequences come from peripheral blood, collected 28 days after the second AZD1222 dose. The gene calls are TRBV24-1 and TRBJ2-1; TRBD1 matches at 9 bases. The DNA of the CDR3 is TGTGCCACCTCTAGAACAGGGGGCGCGTTGCTCGATGAGCAGTTCTTC. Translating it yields CATSRTGGALLDEQFF.